The 31 T cell receptor beta chains reported below all come from one sample, sequenced in a study of blood T cell repertoires in COVID-19. TCRdb keeps only in-frame clones here, not all; method: immunoSEQ multiplex PCR. The table lists 70,000 to 95,000 clones, around nine tenths of them singletons, with approximately 4.1% in the top ten. Sequencing was performed on peripheral blood. Receptors originate from a woman in her forties or fifties in a cohort sampled during active COVID-19.

The rearrangement joins TRBV18 to TRBJ2-7; possibly TRBD2 for D (6 bases). The germline CDR1 and CDR2 sequences are KGHSH and LQKENI. This CDR3 contains 11 residues. Trimming took 3 bases from V and 11 from J, leaving 11 bases between them. In DNA form, the CDR3 reads TGTGCCAGCTCACCCGGGGGAGATAAGTACTTC. Translated: CASSPGGDKYF.

CDR3 DNA sequence: TGTGCCAGCAGCGTGAGGACTAGCGGAATCGGCGGGGGAGATACGCAGTATTTT. Protein: CASSVRTSGIGGGDTQYF. The chain uses TRBV9 and TRBJ2-3, with TRBD2 matching over 10 bases. The CDR3 totals 18 residues. Germline assignment: CDR1 SGDLS and CDR2 YYNGEE. The V gene end was trimmed by 2 bases and the J gene end by 5 bases; junction bases not matched to a gene: 14.

This chain joins TRBV3-1 (or the pseudogene TRBV3-2) and TRBJ2-7, with 7 bases aligning to TRBD1. CDR3 length equals 13 residues. The ends lost 4 bases at V and 5 bases at J; junction bases unmatched: 5. From germline, CDR1 is LGHDT and CDR2 YNNKEL (reference sequence). The CDR3 is CASSRQGTNEQYF. CDR3 sequence (DNA): TGTGCCAGCAGCCGACAGGGAACCAACGAGCAGTACTTC.

This clone was observed a single time. The chain carries TRBV28 and TRBJ2-7; 14 bases map to TRBD2. Germline assignment: CDR1 MDHEN and CDR2 SYDVKM. The CDR3 is made up of 14 amino acids. Trimming cost V 5 bases and J 4 bases; bases outside gene matches: 1. The CDR3 region has the DNA TGTGCCAGCAGTCGACTAGCGGGAGGGTACGAGCAGTACTTC. Its translation: CASSRLAGGYEQYF.

The V gene is TRBV15, the J gene TRBJ1-5; tentative D call: TRBD1 (6 bases). Germline CDR1 and CDR2: LNHNV and YYDKDF (reference sequence). The CDR3 totals 15 residues. V was shortened by 0 bases and J by 11 bases, with 17 bases between the two germline ends. The CDR3 DNA reads as TGTGCCACCAGCAGAGATGGGGGGGCCGGTTGGGCCCAGCATTTT. Translating it yields CATSRDGGAGWAQHF.

The chain joins TRBV5-1 to TRBJ2-3; D may be TRBD2 (6 bases). The germline CDR1 and CDR2 sequences are SGHRS and YFSETQ. The V gene lost 0 bases and the J gene lost 3 bases, with 11 bases spanning the gap. This CDR3 has 15 residues. The CDR3 sequence: CASSLAGSVTDTQYF. CDR3 nucleotides: TGCGCCAGCAGCTTGGCCGGGAGCGTGACAGATACGCAGTATTTT.

V is TRBV28 and J is TRBJ1-5, with D tentatively TRBD1 (5 bases). The germline gives CDR1 MDHEN, CDR2 SYDVKM. The CDR3 totals 19 residues. Trimming cost V 2 bases and J 0 bases, with 20 bases left between them. The chain's CDR3 is CASSLGVFRRDSSNQPQHF. The CDR3 region has the DNA TGTGCCAGCAGTTTAGGGGTTTTTCGCCGGGACTCTAGCAATCAGCCCCAGCATTTT.

The chain combines TRBV5-1 with TRBJ1-2; no definite D call. The CDR3 totals 18 residues. Trimming took 4 bases from V and 1 from J, leaving 23 bases between them. The germline V gene has CDR1 SGHRS and CDR2 YFSETQ. The CDR3 DNA reads TGCGCCAGCAGCCCCGGCTGGAGGGCCCGCCTGGATAACTATGGCTACACCTTC. Its translation is CASSPGWRARLDNYGYTF.

The rearrangement links TRBV6-6 to TRBJ2-2, with 7 bases matching TRBD1. The V gene's germline CDR1 is MNHNY and CDR2 SVGAGI (reference sequence). V was pared by 2 bases and J by 3 bases, with 6 bases of the junction left unmatched. This CDR3 region has 16 residues. The CDR3 region is CASSYPDRHDTGELFF. The CDR3 DNA is TGTGCCAGCAGTTACCCGGACAGGCATGACACCGGGGAGCTGTTTTTT.

V usage is TRBV7-9 and J usage is TRBJ2-6, with TRBD1 matching over 8 bases. Germline-derived CDR1 and CDR2 are SEHNR and FQNEAQ (reference sequence). The CDR3 is 16 amino acids. With 5 bases clipped from V and 3 bases from J, the junction kept 6 bases outside the gene matches. For the CDR3, the DNA is TGTGCCAGCAGCCCCCAGGGGGCGCTTGGGGCCAACGTCCTGACTTTC. As protein: CASSPQGALGANVLTF.

The chain employs TRBV5-1 and TRBJ2-5, with a tentative D call TRBD1 (8 bases). V lost 4 bases and J 4 bases, leaving 17 bases between the germline ends. Germline-derived CDR1 and CDR2 are SGHRS and YFSETQ. The CDR3 consists of 15 residues. CDR3 DNA: TGCGCCAGCAGCGGGGGGGACAGGCCGACAGAGACCCAGTACTTC. Its protein product is CASSGGDRPTETQYF.

The V and J genes are TRBV5-1 and TRBJ2-2, with a possible D match to TRBD1 (6 bases). Per the germline V gene, CDR1 is SGHRS and CDR2 is YFSETQ. V was trimmed by 1 base and J by 0 bases, leaving 10 bases between them. The CDR3 has 16 amino acids. The CDR3 region is CASSLLGGANTGELFF. CDR3 sequence (DNA): TGCGCCAGCAGCTTGTTAGGGGGTGCGAACACCGGGGAGCTGTTTTTT.

The chain couples TRBV18 to TRBJ2-1, with a weak D call TRBD1 (8 bases). V lost 5 bases to trimming and J lost 6 bases, with 17 bases between them. The CDR3 sequence is 15 residues long. Germline lookup yields CDR1 KGHSH and CDR2 LQKENI. CDR3 nucleotides: TGTGCCAGCTCAGTACAGGGGGGGACGGCCAATGAGCAGTTCTTC. This encodes CASSVQGGTANEQFF.

V and J are TRBV4-1 and TRBJ2-3; 7 bases align to TRBD2. Germline CDR1 reads MGHRA; CDR2 reads YSYEKL. Germline trimming cut 1 base from V and 3 bases from J; bases unmatched to any gene: 10. The CDR3 consists of 17 residues. CDR3 in DNA: TGCGCCAGCAGCCAAGCGTTAGGCGGGAGAAGGACAGATACGCAGTATTTT. It is translated as CASSQALGGRRTDTQYF.

The rearrangement links TRBV6-1 to TRBJ2-1, with D possibly matching TRBD2 (7 bases). V lost 4 bases and J lost 1, with 14 bases in between. Germline V gene lookup returns CDR1 MNHNS and CDR2 SASEGT. This CDR3 contains 16 residues. CDR3 loop: CASSGPGGPSYNEQFF. Written as DNA, the CDR3 is TGTGCCAGCAGTGGGCCCGGGGGGCCTTCCTACAATGAGCAGTTCTTC.

This chain links TRBV27 with TRBJ2-7; D ambiguous. The CDR3 has 13 residues. CDR1 is MNHEY and CDR2 is SMNVEV in the germline V gene (reference sequence). V lost 6 bases and J 5 bases, leaving 14 bases between the germline ends. The CDR3 loop is CASRPPLGDEQYF. The CDR3 DNA reads as TGTGCCAGCAGACCCCCTTTGGGCGACGAGCAGTACTTC.

The chain employs TRBV7-9 and TRBJ1-1; D is undetermined. Trimming shortened V by 5 bases and J by 7 bases, and 8 bases separated the two germline ends. Germline assignment: CDR1 SEHNR and CDR2 FQNEAQ (reference sequence). The CDR3 is 11 residues long. CDR3 in DNA: TGTGCCAGCAGCGCCTTGAGTGAAGCTTTCTTT. It translates to CASSALSEAFF.

CDR3 in DNA: TGTGCCAGCAGCGTCCGGGACAGGGAAGATACGCAGTATTTT. Protein product: CASSVRDREDTQYF. V usage is TRBV9 and J usage is TRBJ2-3; the match to TRBD1 covers 9 bases. The CDR3 has 14 amino acids. Germline CDR1 reads SGDLS; CDR2 reads YYNGEE. The junction had 3 bases not matched to a gene; V was cut back by 2 bases and J by 5 bases.

J is TRBJ2-1 and V is TRBV12-3 or TRBV12-4; no clear D. Between the trimmed V and J ends, which lost 2 bases and 5 bases, there was a span of 7 bases. The CDR3 runs 13 residues. The DNA for the CDR3 is TGTGCCAGCAGTTTACCTAGTCACAATGAGCAGTTCTTC. Residues: CASSLPSHNEQFF.

The genes are TRBV7-9 and TRBJ1-6, with 7 bases lining up with TRBD1. After removal of 5 bases from V and 9 bases from J, the junction contained 16 bases not matched to a gene. This CDR3 is 17 amino acids long. Germline assignment: CDR1 SEHNR and CDR2 FQNEAQ (reference sequence). CDR3 protein: CASSKRLTGLDGSPLHF. CDR3 nucleotides: TGTGCCAGCAGCAAAAGACTGACAGGGCTGGACGGTTCACCCCTCCACTTT.

This clone was observed once. The genes are TRBV3-1 (or the pseudogene TRBV3-2) and TRBJ2-3, with 11 bases lining up with TRBD2. The germline CDR1 and CDR2 sequences are LGHDT and YNNKEL (reference sequence). This CDR3 has 16 amino acids. V lost 4 bases, J lost 4 bases, and 7 bases stayed unmatched. CDR3 DNA sequence: TGTGCCAGCAGCCGAAGTAGCGGGGGGGCCGCAGATACGCAGTATTTT. Its protein product is CASSRSSGGAADTQYF.

The V and J genes are TRBV12-5 and TRBJ2-1; 7 bases agree with TRBD2. This CDR3 region has 15 residues. The V gene's germline CDR1 is LGHNT and CDR2 FRNRAP. Trimming removed 4 bases from V and 3 bases from J; junction bases left unmatched: 6. The DNA of the CDR3 is TGTGCTAGTGGTTCCCAACTAGCGTACTACAATGAGCAGTTCTTC. Its translation: CASGSQLAYYNEQFF.

Here the CDR3 reads CASSLAGLASHEQFF. The CDR3 DNA reads as TGTGCCAGCAGCTTAGCGGGACTAGCTTCTCATGAGCAGTTCTTC. The V gene is TRBV7-6, the J gene TRBJ2-1, with 9 bases identical to TRBD2. After removal of 0 bases from V and 8 bases from J, the junction contained 5 bases not matched to a gene. Germline V gives CDR1 SGHVS, CDR2 FNYEAQ. This CDR3 comprises 15 residues.

The V gene is TRBV19, the J gene TRBJ1-2, with 8 nucleotides matching TRBD1. The CDR3 sequence is 19 residues long. V trimming: 8 bases; J trimming: 5 bases; junction bases outside the gene matches: 25. Per the germline V gene, CDR1 is LNHDA and CDR2 is SQIVND (reference sequence). This CDR3 is CASSANPQGARDSRYGYTF. The DNA of the CDR3 is TGTGCCAGTTCTGCGAACCCCCAGGGGGCTAGAGATTCAAGATATGGCTACACCTTC.

This rearrangement joins TRBV3-1 (or the pseudogene TRBV3-2) to TRBJ2-1, with 7 bases aligning to TRBD2. Germline loops: CDR1 LGHDT, CDR2 YNNKEL (reference sequence). With V trimmed by 1 base and J by 0 bases, 9 bases remained unmatched. This CDR3 has 18 residues. CDR3 in DNA: TGTGCCAGCAGCCAAGGTCTAGCGGCCATGAGCTCCTACAATGAGCAGTTCTTC. It yields the protein CASSQGLAAMSSYNEQFF.

The rearrangement links TRBV9 to TRBJ1-2; D call uncertain. CDR1 is SGDLS, CDR2 YYNGEE, per germline. The CDR3 spans 15 residues. V was clipped by 1 base and J by 1 base, with 11 bases between them. The CDR3 DNA is TGTGCCAGCAGCGTAAGCTGGGGAGGTAACTATGGCTACACCTTC. Protein product: CASSVSWGGNYGYTF.

CDR3 coding DNA: TGTGCCAGCAGCTCCCCCCCATCCTACGAGCAGTACTTC. Amino acids: CASSSPPSYEQYF. The genes are TRBV5-4 and TRBJ2-7; D not resolved. Germline CDR1 reads SGHNT; CDR2 reads YYREEE (reference sequence). The V end was cut by 3 bases, the J end by 1 base, with 8 bases between. The CDR3 length is 13 residues.

J is TRBJ2-5 and V is TRBV4-1; D not resolved. The CDR3 extends over 14 amino acids. The V and J ends lost 4 bases and 7 bases respectively, with 16 bases between them. Germline loops: CDR1 MGHRA, CDR2 YSYEKL. Written as DNA, the CDR3 is TGCGCCAGCAGCCCCGCCTCTGGGTACAGGACCCAGTACTTC. This translates into CASSPASGYRTQYF.

The V call is TRBV29-1, the J call TRBJ1-1; D gene unclear. Trimming cost V 4 bases and J 10 bases, with 10 bases left between them. Germline loops: CDR1 SQVTM, CDR2 ANQGSEA. This CDR3 comprises 10 residues. CDR3 sequence: CSVVTGAAFF. The CDR3 DNA reads as TGCAGCGTTGTGACGGGTGCAGCTTTCTTT.

The chain uses TRBV24-1 and TRBJ2-5; TRBD2 aligns across 11 bases. V trimming: 9 bases; J trimming: 1 base; junction bases outside the gene matches: 12. The CDR3 contains 17 residues. The germline CDR1 and CDR2 sequences are KGHDR and SFDVKD. CDR3 sequence reads: CATSTGNLAGGQETQYF. The CDR3 region has the DNA TGTGCCACCTCCACAGGGAACCTAGCGGGAGGCCAAGAGACCCAGTACTTC.

The gene calls are TRBV19 and TRBJ2-1; D ambiguous. Germline CDR1 is LNHDA and CDR2 is SQIVND (reference sequence). The CDR3 is made up of 14 amino acids. Trimming took 3 bases from V and 7 from J, leaving 13 bases between them. CDR3 sequence: CASSIDNTINEQFF. The CDR3 coding sequence is TGTGCCAGTAGTATCGATAACACCATAAATGAGCAGTTCTTC.